Given below is one TCR beta chain in context. Its antigen target is currently unknown. One base away there is no much larger clone; base qualities are not given. Patients with a history of autoimmune disease or receiving systemic immunosuppression were excluded from the trial. Peripheral blood for TCR sequencing was collected from all dose cohorts at baseline, on cycle 4 day 1, and on cycle 7 day 1. The samples were drawn from a first-in-human, open-label, multicenter phase I dose-escalation trial of ivuxolimab. The trial enrolled adults with locally advanced or metastatic head and neck squamous cell, hepatocellular, melanoma or renal cell carcinoma. Before TCR sequencing, CD4+ T cells and CD8+ T cells were sorted from peripheral blood as separate populations. The data were obtained in a study of OX40 agonist ivuxolimab in advanced cancers. Study-wide context: Ivuxolimab was a fully human IgG2 agonistic monoclonal antibody targeting the costimulatory receptor OX40 (CD134). Intravenous ivuxolimab was administered to patients every 2 weeks at six dose levels: 0.01, 0.1, 0.3, 1.5, 3 and 10 mg/kg. Of the approximately 54 dose-escalation patients, hepatocellular carcinoma was present in roughly 19, melanoma in around 15, renal cell carcinoma in 9 and head and neck cancer in 9. In the dose-escalation cohort, 65% to 90% of patients were male, and the mean age was approximately 55 years, with a range of roughly 20 to 80. Patients were allowed to have had prior anti-PD-1, anti-PD-L1 or anti-CTLA-4 therapy, and approximately 41% of the dose-escalation patients had previously received checkpoint inhibitors. Partial responses occurred in three dose-escalation patients, of whom one had hepatocellular carcinoma and two had cutaneous melanoma. The purpose of peripheral TCRbeta sequencing was to test whether ivuxolimab changed TCR sequence diversity and led to clonal T-cell expansion. The paper reports the monotherapy dose-escalation portion (N of about 56 patients) of the phase I ivuxolimab trial. What the work shows at the level of the full study, not this receptor alone: After ivuxolimab, CD8+ T cells had more expanded clones than CD4+ T cells on average. At doses of 0.1 to 3.0 mg/kg, clonal expansion of both CD4+ and CD8+ blood T cells was observed from baseline to week 6. Low levels of normalized T-cell clonal expansion were also seen in some patients who did not respond. Antigen specificity was not determined for the clonally expanded peripheral T cells. Partial responders in the 0.1-3.0 mg/kg groups had among the lowest normalized peripheral clonal expansion, especially among CD8+ T cells.

For sequencing of the TCRbeta CDR3 region, genomic DNA was extracted from the sorted cells. The immunoSEQ Assay was used to sequence the TCRbeta CDR3 regions. TCRdb took over this immuneACCESS table, retaining in-frame rearrangements with V and J assigned. Such tables are incomplete; in checked studies, under half of the missing clones stem from an unresolved V gene, and the remainder is unexplained. This sample has fewer than 100,000 clones in its table, and roughly 88% of those were observed once. Of the sample, less than 0.35% is held by the ten largest clones. Here V drops 3 bases and J drops 2 bases, and the junction holds 17 bases not matched to any gene. From the cysteine through the phenylalanine, the CDR3 covers 19 amino acids. Only the CDR3 DNA is retained, 57 bases long and in frame from the first base. CDR1 MNHEY and CDR2 SMNVEV were looked up in the germline V gene (reference sequence).

In this chain, TRBV27 is recombined with TRBJ2-7; 9 bases in the middle match TRBD2. The clonotype originates from an adult with an advanced solid tumor such as melanoma, head and neck, liver or kidney cancer. Sequences were derived from CD4+ or CD8+ T cells sorted from blood, sampled in a trial of the OX40 agonist ivuxolimab. The CDR3 is CASSFRVTLPGLAPYEQYF. At the DNA level, the sequence is TGTGCCAGCAGTTTTAGGGTTACGCTCCCGGGACTAGCCCCCTACGAGCAGTACTTC.